Sequencing of this TCR beta chain was carried out in a study of monozygotic twins with inflammatory bowel disease. After re-calling the 5' RACE reads, TCRdb lists one entry per CDR3 protein, DNA absent. The record lists 140,000 to 150,000 distinct CDR3 sequences, of which the ten most abundant hold around 1.2%. Germline CDR1 is MNHEY and CDR2 is SVGAGI. This CDR3 has 17 amino acids. Each donor had more than 2 ml of blood drawn. The genes are TRBV6-5 and TRBJ1-3; lacking DNA, the TRBD1 call made by TCRdb goes unchecked. The sequenced sample consisted of blood. The TCR comes from a human donor with ulcerative colitis or Crohn's disease, or a healthy co-twin of an affected twin (not recorded which). This CDR3 reads CASSYWSSRVSGNTIYF.